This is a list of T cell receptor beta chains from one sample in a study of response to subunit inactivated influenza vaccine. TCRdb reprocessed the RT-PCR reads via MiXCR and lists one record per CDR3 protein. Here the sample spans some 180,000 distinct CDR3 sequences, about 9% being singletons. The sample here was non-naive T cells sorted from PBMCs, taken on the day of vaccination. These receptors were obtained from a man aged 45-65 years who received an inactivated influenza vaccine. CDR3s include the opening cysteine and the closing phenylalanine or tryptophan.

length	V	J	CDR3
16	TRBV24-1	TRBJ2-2	CATSGPGSQNTGELFF
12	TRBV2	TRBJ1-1	CASKTGLTEAFF
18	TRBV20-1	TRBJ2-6	CSASGGQPPNSGANVLTF
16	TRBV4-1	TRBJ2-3	CASSHRGRERADTQYF
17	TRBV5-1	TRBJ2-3	CASSLRGSSFSTDTQYF
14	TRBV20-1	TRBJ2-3	CSARERGSTDTQYF
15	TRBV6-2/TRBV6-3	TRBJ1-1	CASSYSDIGNTEAFF
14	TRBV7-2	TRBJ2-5	CASSLSAIQGTQYF
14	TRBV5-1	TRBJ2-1	CASSFRDSNNEQFF
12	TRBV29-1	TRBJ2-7	CSVGAYSYEQYF
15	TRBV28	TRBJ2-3	CASSLGVWGTDTQYF
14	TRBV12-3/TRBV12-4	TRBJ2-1	CASSPQYSYNEQFF
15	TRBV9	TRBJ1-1	CASSEQGRANTEAFF
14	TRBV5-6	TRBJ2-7	CASSSPGQTYEQYF
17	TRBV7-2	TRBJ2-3	CASSLGAGGPSEDTQYF
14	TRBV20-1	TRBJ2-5	CSASGLKGGETQYF
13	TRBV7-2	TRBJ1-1	CASSLWGKVEAFF
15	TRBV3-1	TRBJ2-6	CASGDRFSGANVLTF
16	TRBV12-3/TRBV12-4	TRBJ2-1	CASSTGRANNYNEQFF
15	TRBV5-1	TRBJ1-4	CASSVGQGMNEKLFF
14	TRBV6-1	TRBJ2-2	CASSEGWGTGELFF
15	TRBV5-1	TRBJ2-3	CASRYSGSSTDTQYF
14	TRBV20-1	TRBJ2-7	CSAKSRPADHEQYF
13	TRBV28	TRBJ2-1	CASSFLGLPAEIF
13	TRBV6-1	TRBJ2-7	CASSGTGSYEQYF
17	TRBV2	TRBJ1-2	CASSERWGAISLYGYTF
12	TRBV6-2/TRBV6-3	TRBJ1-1	CAVGEMNTEAFF
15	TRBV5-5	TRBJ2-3	CASSQDQLSTDTQYF
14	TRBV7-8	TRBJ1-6	CASSAGQGRSPLHF
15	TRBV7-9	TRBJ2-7	CASSAASGRTREQYF
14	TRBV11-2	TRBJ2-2	CASRGQSNTGELFF
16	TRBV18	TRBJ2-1	CASSQYSGGAYNEQFF
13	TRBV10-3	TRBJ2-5	CAISGTEQETQYF
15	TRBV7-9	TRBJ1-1	CASSAAGTANTEAFF
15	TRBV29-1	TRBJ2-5	CSVERMGREAETQYF
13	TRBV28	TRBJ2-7	CASSDSWSYEQYF
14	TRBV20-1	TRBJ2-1	CSASGQASYNEQFF
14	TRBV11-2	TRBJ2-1	CASSLELLVFEQFF
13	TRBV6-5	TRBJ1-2	CASSYPRGYGYTF
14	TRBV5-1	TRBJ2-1	CASSLEQRRNEQFF
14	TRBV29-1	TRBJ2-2	CSVVAQSGAGELFF
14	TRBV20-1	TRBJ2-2	CSGWAEQNTGELFF
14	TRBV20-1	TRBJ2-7	CSASGASGADEQYF
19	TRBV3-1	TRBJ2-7	CASSHKVPPSSGIPYEQYF
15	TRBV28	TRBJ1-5	CASSLGLTGNQPQHF